The following is a TCR beta chain sequence with its context. This record comes from a study of cytomegalovirus exposure and HLA in healthy donors. Primers: 60 Vbeta forward and 13 Jbeta reverse. Sequenced by immunoSEQ multiplex PCR; TCRdb stores in-frame clones only, minus some. This repertoire shows about 160,000 clones, around 88% found once; its top ten account for about 0.9%. There are 13 residues in the CDR3. V dropped 2 bases and J dropped 5; count of bases not matched to a gene: 1. The V gene's germline CDR1 is SGHTA and CDR2 FQGNSA. Sequenced input: PBMCs. This sequence was found in a woman aged 30 to 39 in good health and CMV-seronegative. The V gene is TRBV7-2, the J gene TRBJ2-5; TRBD1 matches 8 bases. CDR3 in DNA: TGTGCCAGCAGCTTATACAGGGGGGAGACCCAGTACTTC. Its translation is CASSLYRGETQYF. The full variable domain, rest sourced from reference TRBV7-2 and TRBJ2-5, is GAGVSQSPSNKVTEKGKDVELRCDPISGHTALYWYRQSLGQGLEFLIYFQGNSAPDKSGLPSDRFSAERTGGSVSTLTIQRTQQEDSAVYLCASSLYRGETQYFGPGTRLLVL.